The rows below give T cell receptor beta chains drawn from one sample of a study of beta chain features in type 1 diabetes. Generated by immunoSEQ multiplex PCR, the TCRdb table keeps only in-frame clones and is missing some. The sample gives hundreds of thousands of clones, more than 12% of which show up once; 0.035% to 0.04% is in the top ten. Sequenced input: naive CD4+ T cells from blood. These receptors all stem from a man aged 18 to 35 with type 1 diabetes. The CDR3 runs from the conserved cysteine through the conserved F or W. Each record gives: J gene, clone size, D gene, V gene, CDR3 protein, CDR3 DNA. The D gene is left open where the match is weak. Expanded clones are given a class, and other clones once, few, many or no size at all.

TRBJ1-4 | few | TRBD1 | TRBV7-2 | CASSVDPGGGEKLFF | TGTGCCAGCAGCGTGGACCCAGGGGGCGGTGAAAAACTGTTTTTT
TRBJ2-7 | NA | NA | TRBV30 | CAWSVGRGTYEQYF | TGTGCCTGGAGTGTTGGGAGGGGGACCTACGAGCAGTACTTC
TRBJ1-2 | few | NA | TRBV25-1 | CASSDLKDRNYGYTF | TGTGCCAGCAGTGACCTCAAGGACAGAAACTATGGCTACACCTTC
TRBJ1-5 | NA | NA | TRBV19 | CASSIERGAGQPQHF | TGTGCCAGTAGTATAGAGAGAGGGGCCGGGCAGCCCCAGCATTTT
TRBJ2-5 | few | TRBD2 | TRBV28 | CASSWGLAKTQYF | TGTGCCAGCAGTTGGGGACTAGCGAAGACCCAGTACTTC
TRBJ2-6 | NA | NA | TRBV6-4 | CASSAITSSGANVLTF | TGTGCCAGCAGTGCCATTACATCGTCTGGGGCCAACGTCCTGACTTTC
TRBJ2-7 | NA | NA | TRBV18 | CASSPPSSYEQYF | TGTGCCAGCTCACCACCGTCCAGTTACGAGCAGTACTTC
TRBJ1-4 | NA | NA | TRBV15 | CATSPRATNEKLFF | TGTGCCACCAGTCCCCGGGCAACTAATGAAAAACTGTTTTTT
TRBJ2-7 | NA | NA | TRBV7-2 | CASSWDVSSYEQYF | TGTGCCAGCAGCTGGGACGTGAGCTCCTACGAGCAGTACTTC
TRBJ2-7 | NA | NA | TRBV19 | CASSIRPAGDEQYF | TGTGCCAGTAGTATCCGGCCGGCAGGCGACGAGCAGTACTTC
TRBJ2-7 | NA | NA | TRBV7-2 | CASSFSERYEQYF | TGTGCCAGCAGCTTCTCCGAGAGGTACGAGCAGTACTTC
TRBJ2-3 | NA | NA | TRBV19 | CASERASTDTQYF | TGTGCCAGCGAGCGGGCCAGCACAGATACGCAGTATTTT
TRBJ2-1 | NA | NA | TRBV4-2 | CASSQDGTPLNEQFF | TGTGCCAGCAGCCAAGACGGGACTCCCCTGAATGAGCAGTTCTTC
TRBJ2-5 | few | NA | TRBV6-6 | CASSLGRRETQYF | TGTGCCAGCAGCCTCGGACGAAGGGAGACCCAGTACTTC
TRBJ1-1 | NA | NA | TRBV4-3 | CASSHMNTEAFF | TGCGCCAGCAGCCATATGAACACTGAAGCTTTCTTT
TRBJ2-3 | NA | NA | TRBV5-1 | CASSLGASTDTQYF | TGCGCCAGCAGCTTAGGAGCGAGCACAGATACGCAGTATTTT
TRBJ1-2 | NA | TRBD1 | TRBV7-9 | CASSFPGGSYGYTF | TGTGCCAGCAGCTTCCCAGGGGGGAGCTATGGCTACACCTTC
TRBJ1-2 | NA | TRBD1 | TRBV6-5 | CASRETGTGDGYTF | TGTGCCAGCAGAGAGACCGGGACAGGGGACGGCTACACCTTC
TRBJ1-6 | NA | NA | TRBV7-9 | CASEKSTYNSPLHF | TGTGCCAGCGAGAAGTCGACCTATAATTCACCCCTCCACTTT
TRBJ2-2 | few | NA | TRBV6-6 | CASSYVETMGELFF | TGTGCCAGCAGTTATGTCGAGACCATGGGGGAGCTGTTTTTT
TRBJ2-5 | NA | NA | TRBV9 | CASSTTQGQETQYF | TGTGCCAGCAGCACGACACAGGGTCAAGAGACCCAGTACTTC
TRBJ2-5 | NA | NA | TRBV7-2 | CASSPNAGARYF | TGTGCCAGCAGCCCCAACGCCGGGGCCCGGTACTTC
TRBJ2-5 | few | NA | TRBV11-2 | CASSLKGETQYF | TGTGCCAGCAGCTTAAAGGGAGAGACCCAGTACTTC
TRBJ1-1 | NA | TRBD1 | TRBV30 | CARDRGNTEAFF | TGTGCCCGGGACAGGGGAAACACTGAAGCTTTCTTT
TRBJ2-1 | few | TRBD1 | TRBV11-2 | CASSYSDRENNEQFF | TGTGCCAGCAGCTATTCGGACAGGGAGAACAATGAGCAGTTCTTC
TRBJ2-1 | few | TRBD1 | TRBV29-1 | CNYWDSYNEQFF | TGCAACTATTGGGACAGTTACAATGAGCAGTTCTTC
TRBJ1-1 | NA | TRBD1 | TRBV10-3 | CAIRSGQMNTEAFF | TGTGCCATCAGATCGGGACAGATGAACACTGAAGCTTTCTTT
TRBJ2-7 | few | NA | TRBV28 | CASSRPYEQYF | TGTGCCAGCAGCCGACCTTACGAGCAGTACTTC
TRBJ2-3 | NA | NA | TRBV20-1 | CSAAPGYTQYF | TGCAGTGCCGCCCCCGGGTATACGCAGTATTTT
TRBJ2-7 | NA | NA | TRBV15 | CATSRDLSSLGSYEQYF | TGTGCCACCAGCAGAGATCTTTCGTCATTAGGCTCCTACGAGCAGTACTTC
TRBJ2-7 | NA | TRBD1 | TRBV7-2 | CASNRDRLYEQYF | TGTGCCAGCAACAGGGACAGGCTCTACGAGCAGTACTTC
TRBJ1-1 | NA | NA | TRBV27 | CASSLRGTEAFF | TGTGCCAGCAGTTTACGGGGCACTGAAGCTTTCTTT
TRBJ2-7 | few | TRBD1 | TRBV29-1 | CSVEDHRTGGNEQYF | TGCAGCGTTGAAGATCATAGGACAGGAGGCAACGAGCAGTACTTC
TRBJ1-2 | few | NA | TRBV30 | CAWRENRYYGYTF | TGTGCCTGGAGGGAGAATCGATACTACGGCTACACCTTC
TRBJ2-2 | few | NA | TRBV5-1 | CASSLGSGNTGELFF | TGCGCCAGCAGCTTAGGGTCGGGGAACACCGGGGAGCTGTTTTTT
TRBJ2-1 | few | TRBD1 | TRBV28 | CASSSRFSRGRYNEQFF | TGTGCCAGCAGTTCTCGTTTTTCCAGGGGGCGTTACAATGAGCAGTTCTTC
TRBJ1-1 | NA | NA | TRBV7-2 | CASSGRQITEAFF | TGTGCCAGCAGTGGAAGACAGATCACTGAAGCTTTCTTT
TRBJ1-6 | NA | NA | TRBV9 | CASSSRASRNSPLHF | TGTGCCAGCAGCTCGCGGGCCTCTCGGAATTCACCCCTCCACTTT
TRBJ1-5 | NA | NA | TRBV4-1 | CASSQDQLARPQHF | TGCGCCAGCAGCCAAGACCAGTTGGCCAGGCCCCAGCATTTT
TRBJ1-4 | NA | NA | TRBV28 | CASSLRRGSPLGEKLFF | TGTGCCAGCAGTTTGAGGAGAGGGTCTCCCTTGGGAGAAAAACTGTTTTTT
TRBJ2-4 | NA | NA | TRBV15 | CATSRGRGDSKNIQYF | TGTGCCACCAGCAGAGGCAGGGGCGATTCCAAAAACATTCAGTACTTC
TRBJ2-3 | few | TRBD1 | TRBV4-1 | CASSQGQRTDTQYF | TGCGCCAGCAGCCAGGGACAGCGCACAGATACGCAGTATTTT
TRBJ2-1 | NA | TRBD1 | TRBV5-4 | CASSLSAGGVRQQFF | TGTGCCAGCAGCTTGTCGGCAGGGGGCGTTCGGCAACAGTTCTTC
TRBJ2-2 | few | NA | TRBV18 | CASSLNTGELFF | TGTGCCAGCTCATTGAACACCGGGGAGCTGTTTTTT
TRBJ1-5 | few | NA | TRBV28 | CASSFPHSANQPQHF | TGTGCCAGCAGTTTCCCGCACAGCGCCAATCAGCCCCAGCATTTT
TRBJ2-5 | few | NA | TRBV11-1 | CASSFRSEGQETQYF | TGTGCCAGCAGCTTTCGTTCGGAGGGACAAGAGACCCAGTACTTC
TRBJ2-3 | few | NA | TRBV2 | CASSEVLPTDTQYF | TGTGCCAGCAGTGAGGTGCTACCCACAGATACGCAGTATTTT
TRBJ1-6 | NA | NA | TRBV9 | CASSVGGENSPLHF | TGTGCCAGCAGCGTAGGTGGGGAGAATTCACCCCTCCACTTT
TRBJ2-5 | NA | TRBD1 | TRBV27 | CASSLWGQSQETQYF | TGTGCCAGCAGTTTATGGGGACAGTCCCAAGAGACCCAGTACTTC
TRBJ2-5 | NA | NA | TRBV5-1 | CASSLTGIRETQYF | TGCGCCAGCAGCTTAACAGGGATAAGGGAGACCCAGTACTTC
TRBJ2-4 | few | NA | TRBV15 | CATSRERSRAGNIQYF | TGTGCCACCAGCAGAGAACGGAGCAGGGCGGGAAACATTCAGTACTTC
TRBJ2-2 | NA | NA | TRBV28 | CASSLIAPGTGELFF | TGTGCCAGCAGCCTAATCGCCCCGGGAACCGGGGAGCTGTTTTTT
TRBJ2-4 | NA | NA | TRBV2 | CASTGDQNIQYF | TGTGCCAGCACCGGAGACCAAAACATTCAGTACTTC